This T cell receptor (beta chain) came from a study of PD-1 blockade in mismatch repair-deficient tumors. V was clipped by 0 bases and J by 13 bases; unmatched bases: 10. The CDR3 consists of 14 residues. Germline values: CDR1 SGHNT, CDR2 YYREEE (reference sequence). TCRdb keeps only in-frame clones here, not all; method: immunoSEQ multiplex PCR. The repertoire holds some 120,000 clones, with over 65% as singletons. The rearrangement uses TRBV5-4 and TRBJ2-7, with 10 positions matching TRBD1. The input for sequencing was peripheral blood, taken 60 to 65 weeks after starting pembrolizumab. The sequence was collected from an adult with mismatch repair-deficient cancer. The CDR3 protein is CASSLERDRGVLYF. In nucleotides, the CDR3 is TGTGCCAGCAGCTTGGAAAGGGACAGGGGCGTGCTTTACTTC.